This T cell receptor beta chain derives from a study of blood T cell repertoires in COVID-19. Study background: Both acute and convalescent COVID-19 samples were obtained from the United States, Italy and Spain.

The table came from immunoSEQ multiplex PCR; TCRdb's copy has only in-frame clones and leaves some out. The table includes around 150,000 clones, about 83% detected once. This CDR3 has 15 residues. Looked up from germline, CDR1 is LNHDA and CDR2 is SQIVND (reference sequence). With 5 bases clipped from V and 3 bases from J, the junction kept 6 bases outside the gene matches. Specimen: peripheral blood. The chain has TRBV19 and TRBJ2-2; 7 bases match TRBD2. This receptor was identified in a woman in her thirties or forties with acute or convalescent COVID-19. CDR3 DNA sequence: TGTGCCAGTAGTCCCTTAGCGGGTTACACCGGGGAGCTGTTTTTT. It is translated as CASSPLAGYTGELFF.